The clone carrying this T cell receptor beta chain was observed many times. The investigators amplified TCR beta CDR3 regions from RNA transcripts. The TCR CDR3 first-round RT-PCR relied on the HTBI primer set. TCRdb re-derived calls from the multiplex PCR reads in MiXCR, one entry per CDR3 protein. The repertoire holds 470,000 or so distinct CDR3 sequences, about a fifth seen once, with more than 20% in the top ten. The data are from a study of T cells in Graves' hyperthyroidism and ophthalmopathy. Trimming removed 4 bases from V and 1 base from J; junction bases left unmatched: 6. CDR1 is MGHRA and CDR2 is YSYEKL in the germline V gene. The CDR3 runs 16 residues.

Specimen: blood. The sequence derives from a man younger than 30 with Graves' hyperthyroidism. J is TRBJ1-5 and V is TRBV4-1, with 8 bases that match TRBD1. The CDR3 nucleotides read TGCGCCAGCAGCCGCACGACAGGGGTCAGCAATCAGCCCCAGCATTTT. Translation gives CASSRTTGVSNQPQHF.